This T cell receptor (beta chain) was found in a study of human T cells and chemical hapten exposure. This clonotype has at least ten counts. TCRdb reprocessed the RACE reads via MiXCR and lists one record per CDR3 protein. Of approximately 82,000 distinct CDR3 sequences in the sample, about 6.3% are singletons; the top ten hold 1% to 1.5%. Per the germline V gene, CDR1 is SGHTS and CDR2 is YDEGEE. CDR3 length equals 16 residues. Trimming took off 6 bases at V and 0 bases at J, with 17 bases between the two ends. Sample time point: patch test 2, 6 weeks after DPC sensitization. The treatment: therapeutic diphenylcyclopropenone sensitization with weekly scalp DPC.

This rearrangement joins TRBV5-8 to TRBJ2-3, with a possible D match to TRBD2 (6 bases). The sample consisted of whole blood, taken in connection with sensitization to the hapten diphenylcyclopropenone (DPC). This clonotype was sampled from a young woman with alopecia areata. Some clones in this sample may be carry-over from other donors' samples. Here the CDR3 reads CASTLRRASSTDTQYF. CDR3 in DNA: TGTGCCAGCACCCTAAGGAGGGCTTCTAGCACAGATACGCAGTATTTT.